This T cell receptor beta chain was found in a study of T cell responses to AZD1222 COVID-19 vaccine. Study conclusions and caveats: Epitopes outside B.1.351 and B.1.1.7 mutated regions reportedly drew nearly half of spike TCRs. Donor demographics were predominantly white British with a female majority; clonal diversity may be underestimated. Spike-spanning, vaccine-associated CD4 TCRs were dominant at 160-218 and 743-854.

As to this clone: The antigen is undetermined.

The V and J ends lost 4 bases and 2 bases respectively, with 10 bases between them. Germline V gene lookup returns CDR1 LGHNA and CDR2 YNFKEQ. The CDR3 has 14 residues. Clones were read by immunoSEQ multiplex PCR, and TCRdb kept only the in-frame ones, dropping some. The sample holds 150,000 to 180,000 clones, just over 90% seen once. This TCR came from an adult in good health. The chain combines TRBV4-2 with TRBJ2-3; the D gene is possibly TRBD1 (6 bases). Here the sequenced sample was peripheral blood, taken on day 0 of AZD1222 vaccination. CDR3 sequence reads: CASSPDRYTDTQYF. CDR3 DNA sequence: TGTGCCAGCAGCCCGGACAGATACACAGATACGCAGTATTTT.